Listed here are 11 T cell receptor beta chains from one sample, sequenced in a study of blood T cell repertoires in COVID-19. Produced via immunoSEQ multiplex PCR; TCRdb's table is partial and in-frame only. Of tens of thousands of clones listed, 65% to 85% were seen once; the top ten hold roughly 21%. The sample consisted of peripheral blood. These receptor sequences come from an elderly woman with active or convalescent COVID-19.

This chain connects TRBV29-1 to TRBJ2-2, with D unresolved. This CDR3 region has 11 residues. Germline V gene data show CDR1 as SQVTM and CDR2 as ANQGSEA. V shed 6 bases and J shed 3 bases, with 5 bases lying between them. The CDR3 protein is CSVSYTGELFF. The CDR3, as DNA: TGCAGCGTCTCTTACACCGGGGAGCTGTTTTTT.

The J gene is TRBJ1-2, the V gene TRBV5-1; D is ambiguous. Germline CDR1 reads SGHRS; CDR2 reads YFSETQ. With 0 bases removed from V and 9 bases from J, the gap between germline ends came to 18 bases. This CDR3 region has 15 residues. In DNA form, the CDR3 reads TGCGCCAGCAGCTTGGCACCCTTGGAGGGATCGAGCTACACCTTC. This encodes CASSLAPLEGSSYTF. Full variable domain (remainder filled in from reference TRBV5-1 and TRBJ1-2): KAGVTQTPRYLIKTRGQQVTLSCSPISGHRSVSWYQQTPGQGLQFLFEYFSETQRNKGNFPGRFSGRQFSNSRSEMNVSTLELGDSALYLCASSLAPLEGSSYTFGSGTRLTVV.

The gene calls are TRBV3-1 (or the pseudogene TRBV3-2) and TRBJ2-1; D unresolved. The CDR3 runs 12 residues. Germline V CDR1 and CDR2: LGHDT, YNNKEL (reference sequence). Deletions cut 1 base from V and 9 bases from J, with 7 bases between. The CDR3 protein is CASSQVVSEQFF. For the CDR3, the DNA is TGTGCCAGCAGCCAAGTAGTCTCTGAGCAGTTCTTC.

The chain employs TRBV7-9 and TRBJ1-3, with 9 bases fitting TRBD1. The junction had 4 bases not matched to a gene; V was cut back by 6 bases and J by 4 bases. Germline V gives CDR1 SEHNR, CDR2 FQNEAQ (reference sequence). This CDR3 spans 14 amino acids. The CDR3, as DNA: TGTGCCAGCAGGATACAGGGGGCAGGAAACACCATATATTTT. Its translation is CASRIQGAGNTIYF.

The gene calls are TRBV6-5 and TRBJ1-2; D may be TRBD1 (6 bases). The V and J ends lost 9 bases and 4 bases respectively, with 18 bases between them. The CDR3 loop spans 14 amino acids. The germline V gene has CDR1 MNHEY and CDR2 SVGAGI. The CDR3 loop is CASGQHPFSYGYTF. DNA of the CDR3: TGTGCCAGTGGACAGCACCCATTCTCCTATGGCTACACCTTC.

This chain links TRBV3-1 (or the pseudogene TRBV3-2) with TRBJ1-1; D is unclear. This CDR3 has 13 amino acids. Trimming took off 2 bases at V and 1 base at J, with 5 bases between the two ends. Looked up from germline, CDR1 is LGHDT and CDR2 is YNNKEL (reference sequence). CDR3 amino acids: CASSQRQNTEAFF. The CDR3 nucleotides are TGTGCCAGCAGCCAAAGACAGAACACTGAAGCTTTCTTT.

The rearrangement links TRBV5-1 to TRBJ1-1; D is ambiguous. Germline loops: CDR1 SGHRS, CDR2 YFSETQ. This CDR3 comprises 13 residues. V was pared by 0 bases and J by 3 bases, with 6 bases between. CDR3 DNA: TGCGCCAGCAGCTTGGAAACAGACACTGAAGCTTTCTTT. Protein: CASSLETDTEAFF. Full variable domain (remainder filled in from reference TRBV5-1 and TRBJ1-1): KAGVTQTPRYLIKTRGQQVTLSCSPISGHRSVSWYQQTPGQGLQFLFEYFSETQRNKGNFPGRFSGRQFSNSRSEMNVSTLELGDSALYLCASSLETDTEAFFGQGTRLTVV.

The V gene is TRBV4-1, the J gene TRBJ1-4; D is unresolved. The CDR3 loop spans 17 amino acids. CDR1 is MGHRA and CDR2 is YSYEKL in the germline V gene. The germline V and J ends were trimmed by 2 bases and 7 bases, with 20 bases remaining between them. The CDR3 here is CASSQSWVGANGEKLFF. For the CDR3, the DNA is TGCGCCAGCAGCCAATCCTGGGTCGGAGCGAATGGTGAAAAACTGTTTTTT.

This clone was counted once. The CDR3 DNA follows: TGTGCCAGCAGCTTAGTTCGGTCCGAAGAGACCCAGTACTTC. Protein product: CASSLVRSEETQYF. The chain carries TRBV7-8 and TRBJ2-5; D is unclear. The CDR3 is made up of 14 amino acids. CDR1 is SGHVS and CDR2 is FQNEAQ in the germline V gene. V was trimmed by 1 base and J by 3 bases, leaving 9 bases between them.

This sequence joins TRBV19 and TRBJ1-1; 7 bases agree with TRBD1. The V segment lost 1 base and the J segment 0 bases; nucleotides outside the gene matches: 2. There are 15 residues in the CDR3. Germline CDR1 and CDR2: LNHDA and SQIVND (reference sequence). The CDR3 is CASSIVGTVNTEAFF. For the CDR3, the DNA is TGTGCCAGTAGTATAGTCGGGACAGTGAACACTGAAGCTTTCTTT.

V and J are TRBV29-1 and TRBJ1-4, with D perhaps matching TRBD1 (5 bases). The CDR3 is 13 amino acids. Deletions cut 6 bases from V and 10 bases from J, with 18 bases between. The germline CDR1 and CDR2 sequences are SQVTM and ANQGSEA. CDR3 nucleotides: TGCAGCGTCCATCTTGGGGGGAGGCGAAAACTGTTTTTT. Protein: CSVHLGGRRKLFF.